The T cell receptor beta chain described here comes from a study of T cell repertoires in cytomegalovirus infection. Study outcomes and limitations: Cumulative public TCR beta family frequency identified CMV carriers with the relevant HLA. HLA-C-restricted CMV clonotypes gave the most frequent clonotype in two of eight donors.

TCRdb re-analysed the reads in MiXCR, keeping a single row per CDR3 protein. Seen here are approximately 260,000 distinct CDR3 sequences, approximately 22% observed once, and the top ten hold under 25%. This clonotype was seen ten or more times. As yet, its antigen is unknown. The CDR3 is made up of 12 amino acids. The V end was cut by 3 bases, the J end by 6 bases, with 8 bases between. The germline V gene has CDR1 SEHNR and CDR2 FQNEAQ (reference sequence). The receptor was derived from a human donor in good health (CMV status not recorded). Some clones in this sample may be carry-over from other donors' samples. The input for sequencing was cultured PBMCs, taken from culture after CMV antigen stimulation. The chain links TRBV7-9 to TRBJ1-1; D ambiguous. The CDR3, as DNA: TGTGCCAGCAGCTTCTCTAGCCCTGAAGCTTTCTTT. It translates to CASSFSSPEAFF.